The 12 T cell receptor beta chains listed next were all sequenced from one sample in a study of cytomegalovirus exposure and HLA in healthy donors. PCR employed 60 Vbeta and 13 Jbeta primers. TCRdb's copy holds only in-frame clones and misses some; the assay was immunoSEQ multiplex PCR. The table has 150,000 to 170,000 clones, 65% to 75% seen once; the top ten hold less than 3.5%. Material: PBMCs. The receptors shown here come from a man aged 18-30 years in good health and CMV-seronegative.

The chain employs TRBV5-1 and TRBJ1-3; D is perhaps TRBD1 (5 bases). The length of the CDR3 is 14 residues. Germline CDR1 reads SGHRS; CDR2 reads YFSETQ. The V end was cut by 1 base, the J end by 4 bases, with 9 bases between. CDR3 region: CASSLQGSGNTIYF. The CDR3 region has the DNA TGCGCCAGCAGCTTGCAGGGTTCAGGAAACACCATATATTTT.

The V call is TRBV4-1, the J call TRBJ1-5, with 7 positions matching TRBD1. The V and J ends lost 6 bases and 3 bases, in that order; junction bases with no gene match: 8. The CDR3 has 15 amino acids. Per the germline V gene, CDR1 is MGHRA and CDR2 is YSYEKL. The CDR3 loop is CASRWGDRANQPQHF. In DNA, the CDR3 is TGCGCCAGCAGATGGGGTGACAGGGCCAATCAGCCCCAGCATTTT.

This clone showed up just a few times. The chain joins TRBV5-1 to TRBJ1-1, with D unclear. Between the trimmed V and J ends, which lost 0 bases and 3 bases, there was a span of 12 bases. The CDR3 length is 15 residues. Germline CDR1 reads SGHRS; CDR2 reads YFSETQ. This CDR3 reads CASSLAPGVYTEAFF. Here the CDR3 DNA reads TGCGCCAGCAGCTTGGCCCCCGGGGTATACACTGAAGCTTTCTTT. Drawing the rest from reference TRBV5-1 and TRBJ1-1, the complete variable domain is KAGVTQTPRYLIKTRGQQVTLSCSPISGHRSVSWYQQTPGQGLQFLFEYFSETQRNKGNFPGRFSGRQFSNSRSEMNVSTLELGDSALYLCASSLAPGVYTEAFFGQGTRLTVV.

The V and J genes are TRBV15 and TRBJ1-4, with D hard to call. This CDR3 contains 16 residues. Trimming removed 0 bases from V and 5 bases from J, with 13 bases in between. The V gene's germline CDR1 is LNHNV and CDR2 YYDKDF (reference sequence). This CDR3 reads CATSRDRYSFNEKLFF. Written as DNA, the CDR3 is TGTGCCACCAGCAGAGATAGATACTCATTCAATGAAAAACTGTTTTTT.

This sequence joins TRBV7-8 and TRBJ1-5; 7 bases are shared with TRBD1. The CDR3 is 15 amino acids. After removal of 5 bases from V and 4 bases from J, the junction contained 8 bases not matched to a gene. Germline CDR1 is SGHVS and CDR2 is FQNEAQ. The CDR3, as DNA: TGTGCCAGCAGCAACGACAGGGCTAGGAATCAGCCCCAGCATTTT. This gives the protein CASSNDRARNQPQHF. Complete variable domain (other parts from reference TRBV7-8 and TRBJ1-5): GAGVSQSPRYKVAKRGQDVALRCDPISGHVSLFWYQQALGQGPEFLTYFQNEAQLDKSGLPSDRFFAERPEGSVSTLKIQRTQQEDSAVYLCASSNDRARNQPQHFGDGTRLSIL.

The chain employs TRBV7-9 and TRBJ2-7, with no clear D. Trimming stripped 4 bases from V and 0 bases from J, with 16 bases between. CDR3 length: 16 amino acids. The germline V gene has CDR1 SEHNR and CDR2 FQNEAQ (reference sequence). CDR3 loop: CASSSTDTFYSYEQYV. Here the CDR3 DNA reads TGTGCCAGCAGCTCCACAGATACTTTCTACTCCTACGAGCAGTACGTC.

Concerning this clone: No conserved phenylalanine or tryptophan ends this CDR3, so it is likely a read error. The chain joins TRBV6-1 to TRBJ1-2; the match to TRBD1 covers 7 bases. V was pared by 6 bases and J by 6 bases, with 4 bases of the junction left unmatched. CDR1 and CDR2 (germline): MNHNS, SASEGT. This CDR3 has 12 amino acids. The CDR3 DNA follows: TGTGCCAGCAGCAGACAGGGAAATGGCTACACCCTC. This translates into CASSRQGNGYTL.

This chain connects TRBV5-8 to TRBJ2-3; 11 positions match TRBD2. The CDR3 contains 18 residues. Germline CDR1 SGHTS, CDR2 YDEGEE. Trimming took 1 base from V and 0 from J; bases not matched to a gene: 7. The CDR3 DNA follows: TGTGCCAGCAGCTTGCAAGGGACTAGCGGACCTAGCACAGATACGCAGTATTTT. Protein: CASSLQGTSGPSTDTQYF.

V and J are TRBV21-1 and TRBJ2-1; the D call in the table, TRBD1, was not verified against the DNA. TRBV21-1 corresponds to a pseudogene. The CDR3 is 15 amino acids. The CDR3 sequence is CASSPGRDSYNEQFF. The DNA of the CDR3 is TGTGCCAGCAGCCCTGGGCGTGATTCCTACAATGAGCAGTTCTTC.

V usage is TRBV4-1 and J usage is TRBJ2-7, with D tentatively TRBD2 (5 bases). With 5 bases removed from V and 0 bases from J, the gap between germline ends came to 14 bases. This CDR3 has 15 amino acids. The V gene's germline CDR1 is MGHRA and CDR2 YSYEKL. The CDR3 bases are TGCGCCAGCAGCTCCCTACGGGGTCCCTCCTACGAGCAGTACTTC. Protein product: CASSSLRGPSYEQYF.

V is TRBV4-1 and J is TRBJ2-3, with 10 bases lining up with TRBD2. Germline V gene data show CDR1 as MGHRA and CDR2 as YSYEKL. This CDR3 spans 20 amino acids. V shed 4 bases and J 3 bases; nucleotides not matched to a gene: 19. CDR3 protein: CASSPWGLAGGPLGTDTQYF. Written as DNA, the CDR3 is TGCGCCAGCAGCCCGTGGGGGTTAGCGGGGGGTCCTTTAGGGACAGATACGCAGTATTTT.

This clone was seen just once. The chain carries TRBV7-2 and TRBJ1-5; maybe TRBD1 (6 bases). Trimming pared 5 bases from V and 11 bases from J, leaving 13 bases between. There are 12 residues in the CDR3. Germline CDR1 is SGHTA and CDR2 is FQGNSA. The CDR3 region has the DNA TGTGCCAGCAGCCCCAACAGGGTCGCCCAGCATTTT. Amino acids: CASSPNRVAQHF.